This is a list of T cell receptor beta chains from one sample in a study of blood T cell repertoires in COVID-19. TCRdb's copy holds only in-frame clones and misses some; the assay was immunoSEQ multiplex PCR. The sample gives roughly 55,000 clones, roughly 91% of which show up once; approximately 5.9% is in the top ten. The sample was peripheral blood. These receptors all stem from a man over 45 with active COVID-19. Each CDR3 is given with its conserved first and last residue. A D gene is named only where the DNA matches it firmly. Clone size, where shown, is once, few, many, or a class for clones that have expanded.

j_call d_call clone_size v_call cdr3_aa cdr3_nt
TRBJ1-5 TRBD1 - TRBV6-4 CASSPGTGKGQPQHF TGTGCCAGCAGTCCCGGGACAGGGAAGGGTCAGCCCCAGCATTTT
TRBJ1-1 TRBD1 - TRBV5-1 CASSLQGSGGTEAFF TGCGCCAGCAGCTTACAGGGGTCCGGGGGCACTGAAGCTTTCTTT
TRBJ2-3 TRBD2 few TRBV7-2 CASSFSRGRTDTQYF TGTGCCAGCAGCTTCTCGCGCGGGAGGACAGATACGCAGTATTTT
TRBJ2-2 TRBD1 - TRBV7-2 CASSFTGTANTGELFF TGTGCCAGCAGCTTTACCGGGACAGCGAACACCGGGGAGCTGTTTTTT
TRBJ1-1 TRBD1 - TRBV19 CASLLGTGVWTEAFF TGTGCCAGCCTACTAGGGACAGGGGTATGGACTGAAGCTTTCTTT
TRBJ2-2 TRBD1 - TRBV7-6 CASSFSDRGDTGELFF TGTGCCAGCAGCTTCTCGGACAGGGGGGACACCGGGGAGCTGTTTTTT
TRBJ2-2 TRBD2 - TRBV6-1 CASSELAGDTGELFF TGTGCCAGCAGTGAACTAGCGGGGGACACCGGGGAGCTGTTTTTT
TRBJ2-3 - - TRBV15 CATRGGGVYTDTQYF TGTGCCACCAGAGGCGGAGGGGTATACACAGATACGCAGTATTTT
TRBJ2-7 TRBD2 - TRBV4-2 CASSQERNLGTRSYEQYF TGTGCCAGCAGCCAAGAGAGGAATTTAGGGACTAGAAGTTACGAGCAGTACTTC
TRBJ2-7 TRBD1 - TRBV18 CASSPVTGGFNEQYF TGTGCCAGCTCACCAGTGACAGGGGGTTTTAACGAGCAGTACTTC
TRBJ2-5 - - TRBV24-1 CATSDGGIETQYF TGTGCCACCAGTGATGGAGGAATAGAGACCCAGTACTTC
TRBJ1-3 - - TRBV19 CATNGNSGNTIYF TGTGCCACAAACGGGAACTCTGGAAACACCATATATTTT